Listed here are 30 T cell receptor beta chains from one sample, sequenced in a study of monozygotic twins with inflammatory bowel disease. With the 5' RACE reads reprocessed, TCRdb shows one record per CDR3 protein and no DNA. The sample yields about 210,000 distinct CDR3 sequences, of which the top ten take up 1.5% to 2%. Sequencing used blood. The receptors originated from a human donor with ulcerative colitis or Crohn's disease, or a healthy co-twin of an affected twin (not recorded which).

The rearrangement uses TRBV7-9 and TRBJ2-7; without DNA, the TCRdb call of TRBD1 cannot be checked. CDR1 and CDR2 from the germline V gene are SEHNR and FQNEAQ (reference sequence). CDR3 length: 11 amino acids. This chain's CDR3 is CASSRGGEQYF.

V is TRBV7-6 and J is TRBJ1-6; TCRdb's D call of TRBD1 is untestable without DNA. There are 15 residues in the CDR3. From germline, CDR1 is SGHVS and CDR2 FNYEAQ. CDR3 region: CASSLVLGAGSPLHF.

The CDR3 sequence: CASSSNRQGSYGYTF. The V call is TRBV6-1, the J call TRBJ1-2; lacking DNA, the TRBD1 call made by TCRdb goes unchecked. This CDR3 comprises 15 residues. CDR1 and CDR2 from the germline V gene are MNHNS and SASEGT.

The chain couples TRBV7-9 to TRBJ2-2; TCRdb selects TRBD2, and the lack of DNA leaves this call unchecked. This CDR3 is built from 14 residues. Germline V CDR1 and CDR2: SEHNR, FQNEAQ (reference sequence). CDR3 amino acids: CASSNRLGFWELFF.

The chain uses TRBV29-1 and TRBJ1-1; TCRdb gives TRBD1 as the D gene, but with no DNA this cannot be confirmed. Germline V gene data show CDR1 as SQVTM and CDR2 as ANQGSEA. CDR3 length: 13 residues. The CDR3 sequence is CSVERDVNTEAFF.

The CDR3 reads CASSPAGNYGYTF. This chain links TRBV6-6 with TRBJ1-2; TCRdb selects TRBD1, and the lack of DNA leaves this call unchecked. The CDR3 is 13 residues long. The germline V gene has CDR1 MNHNY and CDR2 SVGAGI (reference sequence).

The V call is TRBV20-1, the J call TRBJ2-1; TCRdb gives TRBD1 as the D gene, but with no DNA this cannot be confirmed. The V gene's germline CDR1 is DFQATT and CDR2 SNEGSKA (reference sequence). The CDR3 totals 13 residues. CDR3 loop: CSAGTPTENEQFF.

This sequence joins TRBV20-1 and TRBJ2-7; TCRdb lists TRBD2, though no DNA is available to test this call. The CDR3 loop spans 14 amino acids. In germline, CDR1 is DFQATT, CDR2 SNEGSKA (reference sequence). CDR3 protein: CSARGEWDFYEQYF.

The CDR3 is CAIMGLAANEQFF. The chain is built from TRBV10-3 and TRBJ2-1; the TCRdb call, TRBD2, lacks DNA for checking. This CDR3 is 13 amino acids long. Germline CDR1 is ENHRY and CDR2 is SYGVKD.

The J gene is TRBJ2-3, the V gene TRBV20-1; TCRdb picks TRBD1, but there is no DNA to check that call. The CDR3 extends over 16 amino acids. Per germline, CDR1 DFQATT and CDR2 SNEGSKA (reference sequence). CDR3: CSASPLGGMSTDTQYF.

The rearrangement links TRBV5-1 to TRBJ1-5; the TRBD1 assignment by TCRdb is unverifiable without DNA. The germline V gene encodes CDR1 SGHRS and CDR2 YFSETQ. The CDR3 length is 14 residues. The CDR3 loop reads CASSRGDSNQPQHF.

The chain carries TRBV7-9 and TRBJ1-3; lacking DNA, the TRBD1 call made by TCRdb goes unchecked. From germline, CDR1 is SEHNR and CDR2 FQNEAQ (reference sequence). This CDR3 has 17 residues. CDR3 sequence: CASSFAGQGLSGNTIYF. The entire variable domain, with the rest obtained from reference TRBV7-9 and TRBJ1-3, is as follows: DTGVSQNPRHKITKRGQNVTFRCDPISEHNRLYWYRQTLGQGPEFLTYFQNEAQLEKSRLLSDRFSAERPKGSFSTLEIQRTEQGDSAMYLCASSFAGQGLSGNTIYFGEGSWLTVV.

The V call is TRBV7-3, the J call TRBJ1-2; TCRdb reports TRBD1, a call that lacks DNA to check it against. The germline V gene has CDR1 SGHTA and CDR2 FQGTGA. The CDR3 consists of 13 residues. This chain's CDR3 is CASSIPGGGGYTF.

CDR3 region: CASSDPGTSYEQYF. V and J are TRBV12-3 or TRBV12-4 and TRBJ2-7; TCRdb's D call, TRBD2, is unchecked because there is no DNA. There are 14 residues in the CDR3.

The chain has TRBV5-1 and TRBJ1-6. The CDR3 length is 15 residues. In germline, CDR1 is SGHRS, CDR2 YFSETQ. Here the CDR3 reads CASSAVNSYNSPLHF.

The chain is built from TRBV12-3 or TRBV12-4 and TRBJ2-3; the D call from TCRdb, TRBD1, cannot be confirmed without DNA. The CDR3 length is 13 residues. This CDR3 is CATQSGVGDTQYF.

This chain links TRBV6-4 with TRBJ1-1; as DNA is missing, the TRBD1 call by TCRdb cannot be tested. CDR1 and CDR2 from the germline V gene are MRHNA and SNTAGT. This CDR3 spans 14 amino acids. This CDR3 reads CASSPDRVSTEAFF.

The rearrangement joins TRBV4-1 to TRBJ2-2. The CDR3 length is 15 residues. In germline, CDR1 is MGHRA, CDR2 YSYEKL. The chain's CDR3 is CASSQDWSVTGELFF.

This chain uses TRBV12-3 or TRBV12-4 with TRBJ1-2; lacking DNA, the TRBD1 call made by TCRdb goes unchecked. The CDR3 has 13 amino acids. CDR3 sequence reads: CASSLKNRGGYTF.

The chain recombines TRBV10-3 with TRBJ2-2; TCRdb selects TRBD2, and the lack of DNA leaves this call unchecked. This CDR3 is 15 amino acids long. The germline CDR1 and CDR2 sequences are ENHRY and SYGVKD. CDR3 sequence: CAINPGLADTGELFF.

The CDR3 loop reads CASSARGAGTDTQYF. V usage is TRBV6-1 and J usage is TRBJ2-3; TCRdb selects TRBD2, and the lack of DNA leaves this call unchecked. This CDR3 has 15 residues. CDR1 and CDR2 from the germline V gene are MNHNS and SASEGT.

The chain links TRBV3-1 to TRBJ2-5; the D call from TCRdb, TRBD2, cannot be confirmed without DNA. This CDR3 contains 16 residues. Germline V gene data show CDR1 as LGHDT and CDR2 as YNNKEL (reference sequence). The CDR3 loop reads CASSPTPPRGLETQYF.

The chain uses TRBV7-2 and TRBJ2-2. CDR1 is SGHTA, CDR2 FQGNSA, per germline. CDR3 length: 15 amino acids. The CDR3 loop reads CASSLSVANTGELFF.

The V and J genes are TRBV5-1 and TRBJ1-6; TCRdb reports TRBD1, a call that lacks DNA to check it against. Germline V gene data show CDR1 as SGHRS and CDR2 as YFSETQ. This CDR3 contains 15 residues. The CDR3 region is CASRPGTGGQSPLHF.

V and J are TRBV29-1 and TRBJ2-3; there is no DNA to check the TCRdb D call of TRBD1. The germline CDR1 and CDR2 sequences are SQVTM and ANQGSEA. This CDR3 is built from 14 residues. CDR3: CSVEGPALTDTQYF.

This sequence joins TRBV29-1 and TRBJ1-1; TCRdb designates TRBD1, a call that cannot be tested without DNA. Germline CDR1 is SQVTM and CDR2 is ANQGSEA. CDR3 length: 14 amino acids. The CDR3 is CSVESRGRGTEAFF.

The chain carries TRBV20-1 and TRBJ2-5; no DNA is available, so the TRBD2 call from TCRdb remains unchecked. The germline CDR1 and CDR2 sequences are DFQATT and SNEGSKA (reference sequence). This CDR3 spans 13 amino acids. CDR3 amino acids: CSAGVGRGETQYF.

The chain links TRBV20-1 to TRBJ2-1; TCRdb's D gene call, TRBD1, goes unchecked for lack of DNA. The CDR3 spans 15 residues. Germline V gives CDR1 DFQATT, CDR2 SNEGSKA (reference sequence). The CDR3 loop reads CSARDWTGGQNEQFF.

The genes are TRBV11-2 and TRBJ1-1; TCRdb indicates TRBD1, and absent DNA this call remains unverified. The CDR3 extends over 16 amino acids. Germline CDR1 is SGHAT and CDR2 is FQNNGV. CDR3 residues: CASSSPGGGQGTEAFF.

CDR3: CSVAAGTGISEQYF. The gene calls are TRBV29-1 and TRBJ2-7; the TRBD1 assignment by TCRdb is unverifiable without DNA. The CDR3 has 14 amino acids. The V gene's germline CDR1 is SQVTM and CDR2 ANQGSEA.